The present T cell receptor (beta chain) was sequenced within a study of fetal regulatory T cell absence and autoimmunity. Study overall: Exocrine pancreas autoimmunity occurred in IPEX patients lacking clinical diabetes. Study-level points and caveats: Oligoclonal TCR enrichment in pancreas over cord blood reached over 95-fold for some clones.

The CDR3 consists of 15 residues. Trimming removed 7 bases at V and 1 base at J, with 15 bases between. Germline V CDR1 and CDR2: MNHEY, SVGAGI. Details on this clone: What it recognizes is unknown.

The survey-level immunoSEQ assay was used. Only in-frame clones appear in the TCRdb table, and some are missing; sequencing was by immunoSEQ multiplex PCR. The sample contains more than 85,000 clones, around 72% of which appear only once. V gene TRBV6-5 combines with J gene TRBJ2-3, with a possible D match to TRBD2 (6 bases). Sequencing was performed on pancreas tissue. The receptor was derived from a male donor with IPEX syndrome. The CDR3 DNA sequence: TGTGCCAGCACCCAGATAGCGGAACGCACAGATACGCAGTATTTT. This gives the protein CASTQIAERTDTQYF.